Shown below are 8 T cell receptor beta chains from a single sample sequenced in a study of cytomegalovirus exposure and HLA in healthy donors. PCR amplification relied on 60 Vbeta primers (plus 13 Jbeta primers). The protocol was immunoSEQ multiplex PCR, while the TCRdb copy is restricted to in-frame clones and leaves out a portion. The table records around 190,000 clones, 78% of them present only once. Sequenced: PBMCs. These TCRs come from a woman aged 25 to 45 in good health and CMV-seropositive.

DNA of the CDR3: TGTGCCAGCAGCGTTAAGGGGGCCGGCGCCTATGGCTACACCTTC. This codes for CASSVKGAGAYGYTF. The chain has TRBV7-8 and TRBJ1-2; 7 bases align to TRBD1. Losses at the gene ends were 5 bases for V and 4 bases for J; bases not matched to a gene: 10. This CDR3 spans 15 amino acids. The germline V gene has CDR1 SGHVS and CDR2 FQNEAQ.

The rearrangement joins TRBV7-3 to TRBJ2-1; maybe TRBD1 (6 bases). The CDR3 contains 15 residues. CDR1 and CDR2 from the germline V gene are SGHTA and FQGTGA. The V and J ends lost 2 bases and 6 bases respectively, with 14 bases between them. The CDR3 sequence: CASSLSRGSLNEQFF. Here the CDR3 DNA reads TGTGCCAGCAGCTTATCCAGGGGTTCCCTCAATGAGCAGTTCTTC. Variable domain in full (rest from reference TRBV7-3 and TRBJ2-1): GAGVSQTPSNKVTEKGKYVELRCDPISGHTALYWYRQSLGQGPEFLIYFQGTGAADDSGLPNDRFFAVRPEGSVSTLKIQRTERGDSAVYLCASSLSRGSLNEQFFGPGTRLTVL.

V gene TRBV4-2 combines with J gene TRBJ1-6, with TRBD1 identical over 7 bases. With 0 bases clipped from V and 4 bases from J, the junction kept 3 bases outside the gene matches. Germline V CDR1 and CDR2: LGHNA, YNFKEQ. The CDR3 spans 16 residues. In nucleotides, the CDR3 is TGTGCCAGCAGCCAAGAGGCGACAGGGTATAATTCACCCCTCCACTTT. Amino acid sequence: CASSQEATGYNSPLHF.

The genes are TRBV25-1 and TRBJ1-1; D possibly corresponds to TRBD1 (5 bases). Germline CDR1 reads MGHDK; CDR2 reads SYGVNS. V gave up 1 base and J gave up 0 bases, with 12 bases separating them. The length of the CDR3 is 16 residues. The CDR3 protein is CASSESWGDLNTEAFF. CDR3 in DNA: TGTGCCAGCAGTGAATCTTGGGGGGATTTGAACACTGAAGCTTTCTTT.

This clone appeared a single time. This chain uses TRBV11-2 with TRBJ2-7; TRBD2 is a possible D gene (6 bases). Trimming pared 1 base from V and 7 bases from J, leaving 17 bases between. The CDR3 loop spans 15 amino acids. The germline gives CDR1 SGHAT, CDR2 FQNNGV. The CDR3 region is CASSLVRGGAGEQYF. The CDR3 coding sequence is TGTGCCAGCAGCTTAGTACGTGGCGGGGCGGGAGAGCAGTACTTC.

The chain recombines TRBV28 with TRBJ2-2; possible D gene TRBD2, 5 bases. CDR3 length: 17 amino acids. Between the trimmed V and J ends, which lost 7 bases and 0 bases, there was a span of 18 bases. Germline lookup yields CDR1 MDHEN and CDR2 SYDVKM. CDR3: CASTPRDYSPNTGELFF. The CDR3 bases are TGTGCCAGCACCCCGCGAGACTACAGCCCGAACACCGGGGAGCTGTTTTTT.

The genes are TRBV28 and TRBJ2-1; TRBD1 matches at 12 bases. Trimming at V came to 6 bases and at J to 4 bases, leaving 16 bases not matched to a gene. The CDR3 is 19 amino acids. The germline V gene encodes CDR1 MDHEN and CDR2 SYDVKM. The CDR3 spells CASSPRGQGAYVLYNEQFF. For the CDR3, the DNA is TGTGCCAGCAGCCCAAGGGGACAGGGGGCATACGTACTATACAATGAGCAGTTCTTC.

The V call is TRBV6-5, the J call TRBJ1-4, with TRBD1 identical over 10 bases. Trimming at V came to 4 bases and at J to 10 bases, leaving 6 bases not matched to a gene. The CDR3 contains 14 residues. Looked up from germline, CDR1 is MNHEY and CDR2 is SVGAGI. The CDR3, as DNA: TGTGCCAGCAGTTCGGGACAGGGGAAGACAAAACTGTTTTTT. Its protein is CASSSGQGKTKLFF.